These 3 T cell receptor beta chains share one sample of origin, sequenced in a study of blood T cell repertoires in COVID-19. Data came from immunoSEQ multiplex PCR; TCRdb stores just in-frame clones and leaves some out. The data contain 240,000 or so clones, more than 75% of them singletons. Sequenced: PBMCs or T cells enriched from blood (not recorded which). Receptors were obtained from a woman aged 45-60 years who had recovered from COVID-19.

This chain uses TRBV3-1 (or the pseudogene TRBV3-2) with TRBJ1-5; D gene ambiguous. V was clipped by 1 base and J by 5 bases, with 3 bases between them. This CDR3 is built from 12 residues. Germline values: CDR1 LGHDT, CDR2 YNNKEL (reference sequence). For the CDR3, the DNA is TGTGCCAGCAGCCAAGGAGATCAGCCCCAGCATTTT. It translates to CASSQGDQPQHF.

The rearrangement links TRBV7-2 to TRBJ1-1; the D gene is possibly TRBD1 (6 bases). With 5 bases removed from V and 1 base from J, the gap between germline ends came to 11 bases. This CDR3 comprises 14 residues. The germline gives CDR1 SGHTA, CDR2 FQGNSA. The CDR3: CASSLGHTNTEAFF. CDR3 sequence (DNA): TGTGCCAGCAGCCTGGGACATACGAACACTGAAGCTTTCTTT.

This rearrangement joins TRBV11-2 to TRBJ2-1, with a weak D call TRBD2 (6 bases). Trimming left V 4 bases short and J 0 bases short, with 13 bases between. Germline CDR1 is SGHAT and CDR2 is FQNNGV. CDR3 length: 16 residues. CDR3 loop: CASSSRDGSSYNEQFF. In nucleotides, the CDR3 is TGTGCCAGCAGCTCCAGGGACGGGAGCTCCTACAATGAGCAGTTCTTC.